These 23 T cell receptor beta chains came from one sample sequenced in a study of OX40 agonist ivuxolimab in advanced cancers. Clones were read by immunoSEQ multiplex PCR, and TCRdb kept only the in-frame ones, dropping some. Altogether tens of thousands of clones are present, more than 75% being singletons, with the ten largest covering about 1.8%. The starting material was CD4+ or CD8+ T cells sorted from blood, obtained in a trial of the OX40 agonist ivuxolimab. Receptors were obtained from an adult with an advanced solid tumor such as melanoma, head and neck, liver or kidney cancer.

CDR3 amino acids: CASSAHRDRNTEAFF. Written as DNA, the CDR3 is TGTGCCAGCAGTGCCCACAGGGACCGGAACACTGAAGCTTTCTTT. This chain uses TRBV2 with TRBJ1-1; TRBD1 is a possible D gene (6 bases). V shed 4 bases and J shed 1 base, with 13 bases lying between them. The CDR3 spans 15 residues. Germline V lookup: CDR1 SNHLY, CDR2 FYNNEI.

V and J are TRBV19 and TRBJ1-4; maybe TRBD1 (6 bases). Trimming took 5 bases from V and 8 from J, leaving 15 bases between them. CDR1 is LNHDA and CDR2 is SQIVND in the germline V gene (reference sequence). The CDR3 consists of 14 residues. DNA for the CDR3: TGTGCCAGTAGTGGTGGGGGGCTGCAGGAAAAACTGTTTTTT. Its translation is CASSGGGLQEKLFF.

The V gene is TRBV7-2, the J gene TRBJ1-3, with 7 bases matching TRBD1. After removal of 6 bases from V and 0 bases from J, the junction contained 8 bases not matched to a gene. Germline V lookup: CDR1 SGHTA, CDR2 FQGNSA. The CDR3 totals 16 residues. The CDR3 DNA reads TGTGCCAGCAGACGTGATAGGACAGGCTCTGGAAACACCATATATTTT. This encodes CASRRDRTGSGNTIYF.

The chain is built from TRBV4-1 and TRBJ1-1; the D gene is possibly TRBD1 (5 bases). V dropped 5 bases and J dropped 1 base, with 8 bases sitting between them. Germline CDR1 reads MGHRA; CDR2 reads YSYEKL. The CDR3 covers 13 residues. The DNA for the CDR3 is TGCGCCAGCAGCGACAGCAGGAACACTGAAGCTTTCTTT. Residues: CASSDSRNTEAFF.

The genes are TRBV6-5 and TRBJ2-5; D not certain. V was clipped by 0 bases and J by 2 bases, with 7 bases between them. The CDR3 is 14 amino acids. The V gene's germline CDR1 is MNHEY and CDR2 SVGAGI. The CDR3 here is CASSYSQTQETQYF. The CDR3 nucleotides read TGTGCCAGCAGTTACTCACAGACACAAGAGACCCAGTACTTC.

The CDR3 here is CASSFRTGGAEGYTF. The CDR3, as DNA: TGTGCCAGCAGCTTTCGAACAGGGGGCGCAGAAGGCTACACCTTC. The chain joins TRBV7-8 to TRBJ1-2; 9 bases fit TRBD1. The germline V gene has CDR1 SGHVS and CDR2 FQNEAQ. The CDR3 sequence is 15 residues long. The V segment lost 3 bases and the J segment 8 bases; nucleotides outside the gene matches: 10.

The V gene is TRBV30, the J gene TRBJ1-6, with 7 nucleotides matching TRBD1. The CDR3 has 13 amino acids. Germline CDR1 reads GTSNPN; CDR2 reads SVGIG (reference sequence). With V trimmed by 1 base and J by 9 bases, 3 bases remained unmatched. CDR3 amino acids: CAWSETGVSPLHF. The CDR3 nucleotides are TGTGCCTGGAGTGAAACAGGGGTTTCACCCCTCCACTTT.

This chain connects TRBV2 to TRBJ1-4, with unresolved D. Between the trimmed V and J ends, which lost 8 bases and 4 bases, there was a span of 8 bases. The length of the CDR3 is 12 residues. Germline values: CDR1 SNHLY, CDR2 FYNNEI. CDR3 in amino acids: CASGVRNEKLFF. CDR3 coding DNA: TGTGCCAGCGGCGTTCGTAATGAAAAACTGTTTTTT.

The chain couples TRBV14 to TRBJ1-1; D is unresolved. Trimming cost V 3 bases and J 7 bases, with 15 bases left between them. Per the germline V gene, CDR1 is SGHDN and CDR2 is FVKESK. The CDR3 totals 14 residues. The CDR3: CASSQGSVAYEAFF. CDR3 in DNA: TGTGCCAGCAGCCAGGGGTCCGTCGCTTATGAAGCTTTCTTT.

The rearrangement links TRBV2 to TRBJ1-1; tentatively, D is TRBD1 (6 bases). The CDR3 contains 14 residues. The germline V gene has CDR1 SNHLY and CDR2 FYNNEI. Trimming pared 4 bases from V and 5 bases from J, leaving 14 bases between. This chain's CDR3 is CASSAQSGVTEAFF. CDR3 bases: TGTGCCAGCAGTGCCCAGTCAGGGGTGACTGAAGCTTTCTTT.

The J gene is TRBJ2-5, the V gene TRBV7-2, with D hard to call. V was trimmed by 2 bases and J by 8 bases, leaving 9 bases between them. The V gene's germline CDR1 is SGHTA and CDR2 FQGNSA. The length of the CDR3 is 12 residues. The CDR3 bases are TGTGCCAGCAGCTTAATAGGCTTCACCCAGTACTTC. Amino acids: CASSLIGFTQYF. Filled out from reference TRBV7-2 and TRBJ2-5, the complete variable domain reads GAGVSQSPSNKVTEKGKDVELRCDPISGHTALYWYRQSLGQGLEFLIYFQGNSAPDKSGLPSDRFSAERTGGSVSTLTIQRTQQEDSAVYLCASSLIGFTQYFGPGTRLLVL.

The rearrangement uses TRBV7-2 and TRBJ1-5; no firm D call. The CDR3 sequence is 15 residues long. V gave up 1 base and J gave up 1 base, with 8 bases separating them. Germline CDR1 reads SGHTA; CDR2 reads FQGNSA. The CDR3 coding sequence is TGTGCCAGCAGCTTAGTTTCCTCGAGCAATCAGCCCCAGCATTTT. Residues: CASSLVSSSNQPQHF. Looking up the rest from reference TRBV7-2 and TRBJ1-5 gives the full variable domain: GAGVSQSPSNKVTEKGKDVELRCDPISGHTALYWYRQSLGQGLEFLIYFQGNSAPDKSGLPSDRFSAERTGGSVSTLTIQRTQQEDSAVYLCASSLVSSSNQPQHFGDGTRLSIL.

The CDR3 sequence: CASSPWAGPGNTIYF. As DNA, the CDR3 is TGTGCCAGCAGCCCCTGGGCGGGTCCTGGAAACACCATATATTTT. The chain employs TRBV28 and TRBJ1-3, with D uncertain. Germline CDR1 and CDR2: MDHEN and SYDVKM. The CDR3 covers 15 residues. Trimming stripped 6 bases from V and 2 bases from J, with 14 bases between.

The chain carries TRBV5-1 and TRBJ2-5, with D possibly TRBD1 on 5 matching bases. There are 17 residues in the CDR3. The ends were cut back, 0 bases at V and 4 bases at J, with 19 bases in the middle. Per the germline V gene, CDR1 is SGHRS and CDR2 is YFSETQ. The CDR3 DNA sequence: TGCGCCAGCAGCTTGGCTTCAGGGCCTGCCAATCTAGAGACCCAGTACTTC. Its protein product is CASSLASGPANLETQYF.

The V call is TRBV27, the J call TRBJ1-5, with unresolved D. V shed 1 base and J shed 1 base, with 5 bases lying between them. The CDR3 is 14 amino acids. The germline CDR1 and CDR2 sequences are MNHEY and SMNVEV (reference sequence). The CDR3 nucleotides read TGTGCCAGCAGTTTATTGAGGAGCAATCAGCCCCAGCATTTT. It encodes CASSLLRSNQPQHF.

The chain links TRBV11-1 to TRBJ1-2, with 10 bases that match TRBD1. The CDR3 sequence is 14 residues long. Germline-derived CDR1 and CDR2 are SGHAT and FQDESV (reference sequence). V was pared by 4 bases and J by 6 bases, with 5 bases of the junction left unmatched. CDR3 loop: CASSSDRGINGYTF. The CDR3 DNA sequence: TGTGCCAGCAGCTCGGACAGGGGGATAAATGGCTACACCTTC.

This clone was observed a single time. The V call is TRBV5-1, the J call TRBJ2-5; the D call may be TRBD1 or TRBD2 (5 bases each). The CDR3 consists of 15 residues. V was pared by 2 bases and J by 5 bases, with 16 bases between. Germline lookup yields CDR1 SGHRS and CDR2 YFSETQ. In nucleotides, the CDR3 is TGCGCCAGCAGCTTTCGGGACCCCCACGGGGAGACCCAGTACTTC. Translating gives CASSFRDPHGETQYF.

This chain links TRBV4-3 with TRBJ1-5, with 7 bases aligning to TRBD1. CDR3 length: 16 amino acids. Germline CDR1 LGHNA, CDR2 YSLEER. J gave up 7 bases and V 0 bases, and 9 bases lay outside the gene matches. The CDR3 DNA sequence: TGCGCCAGCAGCCAAGATAGCGACAGGGATGGGCAGCCCCAGCATTTT. The encoded protein is CASSQDSDRDGQPQHF.

The chain joins TRBV5-6 to TRBJ2-7; 8 bases line up with TRBD1. With V trimmed by 4 bases and J by 0 bases, 3 bases remained unmatched. The length of the CDR3 is 14 residues. Germline CDR1 and CDR2: SGHDT and YYEEEE. The CDR3: CASSGDRFSYEQYF. CDR3 nucleotide sequence: TGTGCCAGCAGCGGGGACAGGTTCTCCTACGAGCAGTACTTC.

This clone was seen just once. In DNA form, the CDR3 reads TGTGCCAGCAGCACCACAGGGGGCTTTGGCAATCAGCCCCAGCATTTT. Encoded protein: CASSTTGGFGNQPQHF. V gene TRBV7-2 combines with J gene TRBJ1-5, with 9 positions matching TRBD1. With 5 bases clipped from V and 2 bases from J, the junction kept 7 bases outside the gene matches. From germline, CDR1 is SGHTA and CDR2 FQGNSA. The CDR3 is 16 residues long.

This rearrangement joins TRBV10-1 to TRBJ2-3; D ambiguous. With 6 bases removed from V and 4 bases from J, the gap between germline ends came to 11 bases. CDR1 WNHNN and CDR2 SYGVQD come from the germline V gene (reference sequence). This CDR3 is 13 amino acids long. The chain's CDR3 is CASSALRPDTQYF. CDR3 coding DNA: TGCGCCAGCAGCGCCCTCAGACCAGATACGCAGTATTTT.

V usage is TRBV6-1 and J usage is TRBJ1-5; D unresolved. This CDR3 has 13 residues. Germline V gives CDR1 MNHNS, CDR2 SASEGT. Trimming shortened V by 5 bases and J by 4 bases, and 9 bases separated the two germline ends. CDR3 in DNA: TGTGCCAGCAGTTGGTTACCGAATCAGCCCCAGCATTTT. Translating gives CASSWLPNQPQHF.

V usage is TRBV7-2 and J usage is TRBJ2-2; 10 nucleotides match TRBD1. There are 14 residues in the CDR3. J lost 4 bases, V lost 9 bases, and 5 bases had no gene match. Germline-derived CDR1 and CDR2 are SGHTA and FQGNSA. CDR3 in DNA: TGTGCCAGTATGACAGGGGGCAGCACCGGGGAGCTGTTTTTT. Translated, it gives CASMTGGSTGELFF.